These 28 T cell receptor beta chains were sequenced from one sample in a study of shared clonotypes between healthy human individuals. Produced via immunoSEQ multiplex PCR; TCRdb's table is partial and in-frame only. The data hold more than 90,000 clones, with about two thirds observed a single time. The source material was memory CD8+ T cells sorted from blood. The subset: CD45RO+ cells pooled with CCR7-negative TemRA cells. Source of these receptors: a man aged 25-40 years in good health.

This chain uses TRBV6-1 with TRBJ2-5; TRBD2 might be the D (6 bases). Germline lookup yields CDR1 MNHNS and CDR2 SASEGT. The V and J ends lost 6 bases and 2 bases respectively, with 10 bases between them. The CDR3 has 13 residues. The CDR3 sequence: CASSRDLQETQYF. Here the CDR3 DNA reads TGTGCCAGCAGCCGGGACTTACAAGAGACCCAGTACTTC.

There are a few counts of this clone. The chain employs TRBV11-3 and TRBJ2-2; D ambiguous. This CDR3 has 13 residues. Between the trimmed V and J ends, which lost 1 base and 4 bases, there was a span of 4 bases. Germline V gene data show CDR1 as SGHNT and CDR2 as YENEEA. The CDR3 sequence is CASSLAVTGELFF. DNA of the CDR3: TGTGCCAGCAGCTTAGCGGTCACCGGGGAGCTGTTTTTT. Complete variable domain (other parts from reference TRBV11-3 and TRBJ2-2): EAGVVQSPRYKIIEKKQPVAFWCNPISGHNTLYWYLQNLGQGPELLIRYENEEAVDDSQLPKDRFSAERLKGVDSTLKIQPAELGDSAVYLCASSLAVTGELFFGEGSRLTVL.

This clone was found many times. Other DNA sequences from this sample encode an identical CDR3 as well. V usage is TRBV6-1 and J usage is TRBJ2-7; 7 bases agree with TRBD1. After removal of 0 bases from V and 2 bases from J, the junction contained 1 base not matched to a gene. The CDR3 is 14 amino acids. Germline V gives CDR1 MNHNS, CDR2 SASEGT. CDR3 nucleotides: TGTGCCAGCAGTGAAGCTGACAGGGCCTACGAGCAGTACTTC. It specifies CASSEADRAYEQYF.

The rearrangement uses TRBV19 and TRBJ2-7; D may be TRBD2 (6 bases). This CDR3 has 14 residues. Trimming pared 3 bases from V and 7 bases from J, leaving 16 bases between. Germline V gene data show CDR1 as LNHDA and CDR2 as SQIVND (reference sequence). The CDR3 spells CASSIVGLGREQYF. CDR3 nucleotide sequence: TGTGCCAGTAGTATTGTGGGACTCGGACGGGAGCAGTACTTC.

This clone appeared many times. This sequence joins TRBV4-1 and TRBJ2-3; a possible D gene is TRBD2 (7 bases). The CDR3 has 15 residues. CDR1 and CDR2 (germline): MGHRA, YSYEKL. Trimming shortened V by 8 bases and J by 3 bases, and 18 bases separated the two germline ends. The CDR3 DNA reads TGCGCCAGCGGGGGGGGGCGAGACCCTACAGATACGCAGTATTTT. Its translation: CASGGGRDPTDTQYF.

This chain joins TRBV4-1 and TRBJ2-1; D unclear. The CDR3 covers 15 residues. Trimming cost V 0 bases and J 6 bases, with 12 bases left between them. CDR1 is MGHRA and CDR2 is YSYEKL in the germline V gene. The CDR3 region is CASSQDTVKPNEQFF. CDR3 bases: TGCGCCAGCAGCCAAGATACTGTTAAACCCAATGAGCAGTTCTTC.

This clone was picked up many times. The J gene is TRBJ2-5, the V gene TRBV9; 9 bases agree with TRBD2. J was trimmed by 5 bases and V by 3 bases; bases with no gene match: 8. The CDR3 has 15 amino acids. Germline V CDR1 and CDR2: SGDLS, YYNGEE. This CDR3 is CASSEGLAVFETQYF. In nucleotides, the CDR3 is TGTGCCAGCAGCGAGGGACTAGCAGTTTTTGAGACCCAGTACTTC.

The chain is built from TRBV27 and TRBJ2-1, with 9 bases that match TRBD2. Per the germline V gene, CDR1 is MNHEY and CDR2 is SMNVEV (reference sequence). The CDR3 consists of 16 residues. V shed 7 bases, J shed 2 bases, and the junction held 9 bases outside the gene matches. This CDR3 reads CASTADLAGTYNEQFF. The CDR3 region has the DNA TGTGCCAGCACCGCTGACCTAGCGGGGACCTACAATGAGCAGTTCTTC.

The genes are TRBV9 and TRBJ2-1; D is perhaps TRBD1 (5 bases). The CDR3 has 15 amino acids. The germline gives CDR1 SGDLS, CDR2 YYNGEE. V gave up 3 bases and J gave up 15 bases, with 25 bases separating them. CDR3 sequence reads: CASSATAQVADKLFF. The CDR3 DNA is TGTGCCAGCAGCGCCACCGCTCAGGTTGCGGACAAACTGTTCTTC.

V is TRBV6-4 and J is TRBJ1-1, with D uncertain. Trimming left V 0 bases short and J 7 bases short, with 15 bases between. Germline V gives CDR1 MRHNA, CDR2 SNTAGT. This CDR3 is built from 15 residues. The CDR3 region has the DNA TGTGCCAGCAGTGACTCTGTCTCTGGGAAGAGTGAAGCTTTCTTT. Its protein is CASSDSVSGKSEAFF.

The chain couples TRBV9 to TRBJ1-3, with TRBD1 as a possible D gene (5 bases). Per the germline V gene, CDR1 is SGDLS and CDR2 is YYNGEE. V shed 3 bases and J shed 0 bases, with 22 bases lying between them. The CDR3 is made up of 19 amino acids. CDR3 region: CASSGRSRDEVFSGNTIYF. The CDR3 DNA reads as TGTGCCAGCAGCGGGAGGAGCCGGGACGAGGTATTCTCTGGAAACACCATATATTTT.

V is TRBV13 and J is TRBJ2-7, with D tentatively TRBD1 (6 bases). Germline CDR1 PRHDT, CDR2 FYEKMQ (reference sequence). Trimming cost V 8 bases and J 1 base, with 24 bases left between them. CDR3 length: 17 residues. The CDR3 loop reads CASSGLQAGEISYEQYF. As DNA, the CDR3 is TGTGCCAGCTCGGGTCTCCAGGCAGGGGAAATATCCTACGAGCAGTACTTC.

This clone was observed a handful of times. V usage is TRBV29-1 and J usage is TRBJ1-2, with D hard to call. Germline CDR1 SQVTM, CDR2 ANQGSEA. The germline V and J ends were trimmed by 6 bases and 8 bases, with 16 bases remaining between them. The CDR3 covers 12 residues. CDR3 sequence reads: CSVPGVGGGYTF. The CDR3 DNA reads TGCAGCGTCCCAGGAGTAGGCGGGGGCTACACCTTC.

The rearrangement joins TRBV6-5 to TRBJ2-7; tentatively, D is TRBD2 (5 bases). Trimming took 0 bases from V and 3 from J, leaving 12 bases between them. The CDR3 contains 15 residues. Germline-derived CDR1 and CDR2 are MNHEY and SVGAGI. The CDR3: CASSYSPPGIYEQYF. CDR3 DNA sequence: TGTGCCAGCAGTTACTCGCCTCCGGGGATCTACGAGCAGTACTTC.

The V call is TRBV19, the J call TRBJ1-5; TRBD1 aligns across 8 bases. Unmatched junction bases numbered 13, after V lost 3 bases and J lost 3 bases. CDR3 size: 18 residues. The V gene's germline CDR1 is LNHDA and CDR2 SQIVND (reference sequence). CDR3 residues: CASSIKDRAVGDNQPQHF. The CDR3 DNA is TGTGCCAGTAGTATCAAGGACAGGGCGGTTGGGGACAATCAGCCCCAGCATTTT.

The V gene is TRBV2, the J gene TRBJ2-1; 7 positions agree with TRBD2. Germline CDR1 is SNHLY and CDR2 is FYNNEI. This CDR3 is 15 amino acids long. V shed 8 bases and J 4 bases; nucleotides not matched to a gene: 11. DNA for the CDR3: TGTGCCAGCCAACCCCCAGCGGGGATATACAATGAGCAGTTCTTC. Its protein is CASQPPAGIYNEQFF.

The chain employs TRBV27 and TRBJ1-5; TRBD1 might be the D (5 bases). Trimming cost V 6 bases and J 6 bases, with 15 bases left between them. CDR1 MNHEY and CDR2 SMNVEV come from the germline V gene (reference sequence). CDR3 length: 14 amino acids. The CDR3 region has the DNA TGTGCCAGCAGGACACGGACGGGGGGTCAGCCCCAGCATTTT. Translated, it gives CASRTRTGGQPQHF.

The J gene is TRBJ2-2, the V gene TRBV18, with 7 bases matching TRBD2. V lost 6 bases, J lost 0 bases, and 4 bases stayed unmatched. Looked up from germline, CDR1 is KGHSH and CDR2 is LQKENI. The CDR3 covers 15 residues. In DNA form, the CDR3 reads TGTGCCAGCTCCTCGGGAGGACCGAACACCGGGGAGCTGTTTTTT. Translating it yields CASSSGGPNTGELFF.

This clone was counted between two and nine times. The chain has TRBV4-1 and TRBJ2-7; D may be TRBD2 (5 bases). Germline assignment: CDR1 MGHRA and CDR2 YSYEKL. The germline V and J ends were trimmed by 1 base and 4 bases, with 14 bases remaining between them. There are 15 residues in the CDR3. The CDR3 loop is CASSQAASPTYEQYF. DNA for the CDR3: TGCGCCAGCAGCCAAGCGGCTAGCCCTACTTACGAGCAGTACTTC.

The chain links TRBV5-1 to TRBJ2-1; D gene uncertain. CDR3 length equals 11 residues. CDR1 is SGHRS and CDR2 is YFSETQ in the germline V gene. The ends were cut back, 1 base at V and 10 bases at J, with 6 bases in the middle. The chain's CDR3 is CASSLSLEQFF. The CDR3 nucleotides read TGCGCCAGCAGCTTGTCGCTAGAGCAGTTCTTC.

This clone was seen just once. The V call is TRBV27, the J call TRBJ1-5, with 8 bases fitting TRBD1. CDR1 is MNHEY and CDR2 is SMNVEV in the germline V gene (reference sequence). CDR3 size: 15 residues. The trim removed 6 bases at V and 5 bases at J, leaving 9 bases unmatched. CDR3 nucleotides: TGTGCCAGCAGGATAGGGACAGGCCCCTATCAGCCCCAGCATTTT. Its translation: CASRIGTGPYQPQHF.

The J gene is TRBJ2-7, the V gene TRBV25-1; 9 nucleotides agree with TRBD1. Germline V gene lookup returns CDR1 MGHDK and CDR2 SYGVNS. The CDR3 has 17 amino acids. The V gene end was trimmed by 4 bases and the J gene end by 3 bases; junction bases not matched to a gene: 13. The CDR3, as DNA: TGTGCCAGCAGTGGACGCGGGCCTACGGGACAGGGCTACGAGCAGTACTTC. Its translation: CASSGRGPTGQGYEQYF.

The CDR3 DNA follows: TGTGCCAGCAGCGGTGTGAACGGGAATGAGCAGTTCTTC. Encoded protein: CASSGVNGNEQFF. V is TRBV11-1 and J is TRBJ2-1; no clear D gene. The CDR3 covers 13 residues. The ends were cut back, 5 bases at V and 7 bases at J, with 12 bases in the middle. Germline CDR1 and CDR2: SGHAT and FQDESV (reference sequence).

This chain joins TRBV19 and TRBJ2-6; D is ambiguous. CDR1 and CDR2 from the germline V gene are LNHDA and SQIVND (reference sequence). The length of the CDR3 is 15 residues. Trimming removed 11 bases at V and 4 bases at J, with 18 bases between. The CDR3 region has the DNA TGTGCCTCTCAGCCCCATCTGGACGGGGCCAACGTCCTGACTTTC. This translates into CASQPHLDGANVLTF.

V usage is TRBV7-8 and J usage is TRBJ2-1, with D maybe TRBD1 (6 bases). The CDR3 covers 14 residues. CDR1 and CDR2 (germline): SGHVS, FQNEAQ. The ends were cut back, 6 bases at V and 9 bases at J, with 18 bases in the middle. This CDR3 is CASSTGLSNSEQFF. The CDR3, as DNA: TGTGCCAGCAGTACAGGGTTGAGTAATTCTGAGCAGTTCTTC.

As to this clone: Additional DNA sequences in this sample encode the identical CDR3. The chain links TRBV28 to TRBJ2-7; D remains ambiguous. Germline V gene sequence: CDR1 MDHEN, CDR2 SYDVKM. Trimming removed 4 bases from V and 1 base from J, with 5 bases in between. There are 12 residues in the CDR3. The CDR3 region has the DNA TGTGCCAGCAGTTCATCTTCCTACGAGCAGTACTTC. Its translation is CASSSSSYEQYF.

This clone was counted once. This chain joins TRBV27 and TRBJ2-5; 13 positions match TRBD2. The junction had 7 bases not matched to a gene; V was cut back by 5 bases and J by 7 bases. Per germline, CDR1 MNHEY and CDR2 SMNVEV (reference sequence). CDR3 length: 15 residues. The CDR3 nucleotides are TGTGCCAGCAGTCCGTGGACTAGCGGGAGTGGGACCCAGTACTTC. Protein: CASSPWTSGSGTQYF.

J is TRBJ2-1 and V is TRBV7-3; possibly TRBD2 for D (7 bases). Looked up from germline, CDR1 is SGHTA and CDR2 is FQGTGA. The CDR3 loop spans 14 amino acids. V gave up 0 bases and J gave up 10 bases, with 13 bases separating them. CDR3 coding DNA: TGTGCCAGCAGCTTAACCGGGGGGCTGGAGGAGCAGTTCTTC. This codes for CASSLTGGLEEQFF.